What follows are 8 T cell receptor beta chains derived from one specimen sequenced in a study of T cell repertoires in cytomegalovirus infection. TCRdb processed the reads anew with MiXCR; each CDR3 protein has one entry. This repertoire shows some 250,000 distinct CDR3 sequences, 8% to 9.5% found once; its top ten account for roughly 16%. Sequenced input: PBMCs. These receptors originate from a human donor in good health (CMV status not recorded). Some clones in this sample may be carry-over from other donors' samples.

This clonotype was detected ten times or more. The gene calls are TRBV11-2 and TRBJ2-7; 10 bases are a match to TRBD1. Looked up from germline, CDR1 is SGHAT and CDR2 is FQNNGV. J lost 5 bases, V lost 10 bases, and 5 bases had no gene match. The CDR3 runs to 12 residues. In nucleotides, the CDR3 is TGTGCCACCCGACAGGGGGCCCACGAGCAGTACTTC. As protein: CATRQGAHEQYF.

The chain carries TRBV29-1 and TRBJ2-5, with D possibly matching TRBD1 (5 bases). The CDR3 has 12 residues. The V gene lost 3 bases and the J gene lost 2 bases, with 7 bases spanning the gap. CDR1 is SQVTM, CDR2 ANQGSEA, per germline. CDR3 in amino acids: CSVDRQQETQYF. The CDR3 coding sequence is TGCAGCGTTGACAGACAGCAAGAGACCCAGTACTTC. The whole variable domain, filled in from reference TRBV29-1 and TRBJ2-5, reads SAVISQKPSRDICQRGTSLTIQCQVDSQVTMMFWYRQQPGQSLTLIATANQGSEATYESGFVIDKFPISRPNLTFSTLTVSNMSPEDSSIYLCSVDRQQETQYFGPGTRLLVL.

This clonotype was detected many times. The V gene is TRBV7-6, the J gene TRBJ2-3; D is undetermined. V gave up 2 bases and J gave up 3 bases, with 6 bases separating them. The CDR3 has 13 amino acids. Germline assignment: CDR1 SGHVS and CDR2 FNYEAQ. CDR3 region: CASSLQETDTQYF. The CDR3 bases are TGTGCCAGCAGCTTACAGGAGACAGATACGCAGTATTTT.

This clonotype was recorded at least ten times. The rearrangement links TRBV7-2 to TRBJ2-1; D remains unclear. Germline CDR1 is SGHTA and CDR2 is FQGNSA. V shed 0 bases and J shed 7 bases, with 10 bases lying between them. This CDR3 spans 14 amino acids. The CDR3 reads CASSLAHPQNEQFF. CDR3 nucleotides: TGTGCCAGCAGCTTAGCCCACCCTCAGAATGAGCAGTTCTTC.

This clonotype was seen many times. V and J are TRBV7-2 and TRBJ1-3; no clear D gene. CDR1 and CDR2 from the germline V gene are SGHTA and FQGNSA. The CDR3 is 17 amino acids. V lost 1 base to trimming and J lost 3 bases, with 16 bases between them. The CDR3 sequence is CASSLESGLGSGNTIYF. The DNA of the CDR3 is TGTGCCAGCAGCTTAGAGTCCGGATTAGGCAGTGGAAACACCATATATTTT.

This clonotype was seen at least ten times. CDR3 region: CASSIGGGDTEAFF. In nucleotides, the CDR3 is TGTGCCAGTAGTATAGGGGGGGGAGACACTGAAGCTTTCTTT. The chain couples TRBV19 to TRBJ1-1; the D gene is possibly TRBD1 (5 bases). V dropped 1 base and J dropped 3 bases, with 9 bases sitting between them. CDR3 length: 14 residues. Germline CDR1 is LNHDA and CDR2 is SQIVND (reference sequence).

This clonotype was seen ten or more times. V and J are TRBV11-2 and TRBJ2-3, with 7 bases fitting TRBD2. The CDR3 extends over 14 amino acids. Losses at the gene ends were 5 bases for V and 0 bases for J; bases not matched to a gene: 2. Germline loops: CDR1 SGHAT, CDR2 FQNNGV. The CDR3 DNA reads as TGTGCCAGCAGCCTAGCGGAAAGCACAGATACGCAGTATTTT. Translation: CASSLAESTDTQYF.

This clonotype was seen many times. The chain has TRBV19 and TRBJ1-5, with 10 bases that match TRBD1. The CDR3 covers 16 residues. Germline CDR1 and CDR2: LNHDA and SQIVND (reference sequence). The V segment lost 2 bases and the J segment 7 bases; nucleotides outside the gene matches: 8. CDR3 region: CASSIYPGQGNQPQHF. The CDR3 DNA follows: TGTGCCAGTAGTATATACCCGGGACAGGGGAACCAGCCCCAGCATTTT.